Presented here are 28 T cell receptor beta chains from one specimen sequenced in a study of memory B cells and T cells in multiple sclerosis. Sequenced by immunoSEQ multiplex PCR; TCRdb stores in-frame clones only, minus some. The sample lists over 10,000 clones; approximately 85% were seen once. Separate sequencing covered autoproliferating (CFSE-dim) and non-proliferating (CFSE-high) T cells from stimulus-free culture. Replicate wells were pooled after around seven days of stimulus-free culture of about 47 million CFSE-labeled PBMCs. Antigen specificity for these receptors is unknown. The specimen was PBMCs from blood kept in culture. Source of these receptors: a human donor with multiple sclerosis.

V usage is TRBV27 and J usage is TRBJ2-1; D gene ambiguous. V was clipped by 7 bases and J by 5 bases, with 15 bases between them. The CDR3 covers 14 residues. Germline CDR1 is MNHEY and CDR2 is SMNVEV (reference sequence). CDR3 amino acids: CASTDIGRNNEQFF. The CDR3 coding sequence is TGTGCCAGCACGGATATTGGGCGTAACAATGAGCAGTTCTTC.

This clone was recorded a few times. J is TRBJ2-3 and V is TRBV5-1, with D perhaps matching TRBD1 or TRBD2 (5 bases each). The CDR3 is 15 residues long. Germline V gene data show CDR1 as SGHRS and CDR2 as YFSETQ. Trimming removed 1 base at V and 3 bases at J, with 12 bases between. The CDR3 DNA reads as TGCGCCAGCAGCTTGAGAGGGGTTGAGACAGATACGCAGTATTTT. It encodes CASSLRGVETDTQYF.

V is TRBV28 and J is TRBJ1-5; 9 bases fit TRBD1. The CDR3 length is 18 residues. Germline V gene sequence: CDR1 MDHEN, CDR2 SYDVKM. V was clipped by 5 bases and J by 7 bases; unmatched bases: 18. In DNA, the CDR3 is TGTGCCAGCAGTCCACTCGGGACAGGGCATGGGTGGGACCAGCCCCAGCATTTT. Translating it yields CASSPLGTGHGWDQPQHF.

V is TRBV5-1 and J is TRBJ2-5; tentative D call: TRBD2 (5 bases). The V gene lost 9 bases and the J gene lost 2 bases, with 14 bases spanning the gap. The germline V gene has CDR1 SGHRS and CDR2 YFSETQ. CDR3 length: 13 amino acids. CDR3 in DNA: TGCGCCACCCGTCCCGGGATTCAAGAGACCCAGTACTTC. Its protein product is CATRPGIQETQYF.

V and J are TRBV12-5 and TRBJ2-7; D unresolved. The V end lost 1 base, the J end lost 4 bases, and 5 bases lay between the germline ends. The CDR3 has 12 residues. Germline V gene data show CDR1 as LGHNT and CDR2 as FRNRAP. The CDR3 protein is CASGLGVYEQYF. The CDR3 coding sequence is TGTGCTAGTGGTTTGGGGGTGTACGAGCAGTACTTC.

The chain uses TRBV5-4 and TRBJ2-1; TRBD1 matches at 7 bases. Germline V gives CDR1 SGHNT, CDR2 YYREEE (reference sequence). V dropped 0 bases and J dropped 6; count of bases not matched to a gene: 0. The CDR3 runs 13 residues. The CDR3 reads CASSLDRGNEQFF. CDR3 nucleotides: TGTGCCAGCAGCTTGGACAGGGGCAATGAGCAGTTCTTC.

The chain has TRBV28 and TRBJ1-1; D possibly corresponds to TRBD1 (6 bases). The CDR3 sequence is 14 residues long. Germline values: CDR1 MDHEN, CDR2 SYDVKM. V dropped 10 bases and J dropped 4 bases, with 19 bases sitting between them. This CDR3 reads CATPKAGEGTEAFF. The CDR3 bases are TGTGCCACCCCTAAGGCAGGGGAAGGCACTGAAGCTTTCTTT.

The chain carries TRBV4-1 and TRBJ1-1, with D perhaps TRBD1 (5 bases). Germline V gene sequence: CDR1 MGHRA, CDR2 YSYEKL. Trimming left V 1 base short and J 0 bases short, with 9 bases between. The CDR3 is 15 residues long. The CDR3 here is CASSQVPGVNTEAFF. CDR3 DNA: TGCGCCAGCAGCCAAGTTCCGGGGGTGAACACTGAAGCTTTCTTT.

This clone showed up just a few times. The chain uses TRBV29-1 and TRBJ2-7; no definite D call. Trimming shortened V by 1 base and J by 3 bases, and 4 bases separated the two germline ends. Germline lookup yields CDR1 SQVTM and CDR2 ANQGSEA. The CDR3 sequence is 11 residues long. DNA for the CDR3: TGCAGCGTTGAAGTGAGCTACGAGCAGTACTTC. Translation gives CSVEVSYEQYF.

This chain's CDR3 is CASSPTHGSLYHEQYF. In nucleotides, the CDR3 is TGTGCCAGCAGCCCCACTCACGGGAGCCTTTATCACGAGCAGTACTTC. The J gene is TRBJ2-5, the V gene TRBV11-2; D is perhaps TRBD2 (6 bases). The DNA end favors TRBJ2-7, so the J call may be wrong. CDR3 length: 16 residues. From germline, CDR1 is SGHAT and CDR2 FQNNGV.

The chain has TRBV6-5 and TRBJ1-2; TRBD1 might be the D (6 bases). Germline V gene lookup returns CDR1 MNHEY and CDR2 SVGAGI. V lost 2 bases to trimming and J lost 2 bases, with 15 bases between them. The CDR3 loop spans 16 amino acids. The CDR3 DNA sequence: TGTGCCAGCAGTTACACCCTGGTTGGGGGCAACTATGGCTACACCTTC. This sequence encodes CASSYTLVGGNYGYTF.

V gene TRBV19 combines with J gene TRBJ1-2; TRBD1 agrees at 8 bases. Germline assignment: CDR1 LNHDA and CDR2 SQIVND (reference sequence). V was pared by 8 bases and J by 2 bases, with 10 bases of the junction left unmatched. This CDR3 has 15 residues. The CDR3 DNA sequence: TGTGCCAGTTGGACCCACAGGGGGGAGAACTATGGCTACACCTTC. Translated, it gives CASWTHRGENYGYTF.

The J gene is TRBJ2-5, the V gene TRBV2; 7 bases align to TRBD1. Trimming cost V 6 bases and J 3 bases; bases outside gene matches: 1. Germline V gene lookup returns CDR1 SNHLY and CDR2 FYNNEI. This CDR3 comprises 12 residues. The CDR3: CASRGTEETQYF. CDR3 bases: TGTGCCAGCAGAGGGACAGAAGAGACCCAGTACTTC. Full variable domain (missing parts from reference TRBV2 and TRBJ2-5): EPEVTQTPSHQVTQMGQEVILRCVPISNHLYFYWYRQILGQKVEFLVSFYNNEISEKSEIFDDQFSVERPDGSNFTLKIRSTKLEDSAMYFCASRGTEETQYFGPGTRLLVL.

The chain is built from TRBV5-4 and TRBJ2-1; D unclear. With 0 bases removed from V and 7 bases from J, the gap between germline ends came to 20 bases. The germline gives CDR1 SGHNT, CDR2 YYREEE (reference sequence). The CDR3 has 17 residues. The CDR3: CASSLGSSRWGKNEQFF. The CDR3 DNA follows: TGTGCCAGCAGCTTGGGGAGCTCTCGGTGGGGAAAGAATGAGCAGTTCTTC.

This CDR3 reads CASSLSQGSYEQYF. The CDR3 DNA reads as TGTGCCAGCAGTTTATCGCAGGGATCCTACGAGCAGTACTTC. The V gene is TRBV27, the J gene TRBJ2-7, with a weak D call TRBD1 (5 bases). Trimming removed 0 bases at V and 1 base at J, with 7 bases between. Per germline, CDR1 MNHEY and CDR2 SMNVEV (reference sequence). This CDR3 is built from 14 residues.

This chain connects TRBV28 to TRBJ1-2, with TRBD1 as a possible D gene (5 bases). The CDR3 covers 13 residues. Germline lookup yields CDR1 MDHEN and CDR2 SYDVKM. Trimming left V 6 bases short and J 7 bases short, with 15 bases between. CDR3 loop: CASRAGLRAGYTF. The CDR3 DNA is TGTGCCAGCAGGGCGGGACTCCGGGCTGGCTACACCTTC.

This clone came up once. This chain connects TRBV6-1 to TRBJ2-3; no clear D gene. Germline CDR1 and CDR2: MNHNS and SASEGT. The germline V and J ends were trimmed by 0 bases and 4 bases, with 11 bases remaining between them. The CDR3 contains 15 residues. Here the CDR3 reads CASSEAILAPDTQYF. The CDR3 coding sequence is TGTGCCAGCAGTGAAGCGATCTTAGCCCCAGATACGCAGTATTTT.

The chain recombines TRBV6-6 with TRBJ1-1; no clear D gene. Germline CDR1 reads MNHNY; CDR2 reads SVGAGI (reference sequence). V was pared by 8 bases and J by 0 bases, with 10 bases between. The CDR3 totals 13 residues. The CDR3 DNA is TGTGCCAGCCTAAGGGTAATGAACACTGAAGCTTTCTTT. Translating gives CASLRVMNTEAFF.

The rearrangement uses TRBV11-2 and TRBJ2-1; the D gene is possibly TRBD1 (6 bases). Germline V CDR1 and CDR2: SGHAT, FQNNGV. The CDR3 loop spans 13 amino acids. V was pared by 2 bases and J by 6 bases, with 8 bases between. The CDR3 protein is CASSLQQGNEQFF. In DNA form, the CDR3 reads TGTGCCAGCAGCTTACAACAGGGCAATGAGCAGTTCTTC.

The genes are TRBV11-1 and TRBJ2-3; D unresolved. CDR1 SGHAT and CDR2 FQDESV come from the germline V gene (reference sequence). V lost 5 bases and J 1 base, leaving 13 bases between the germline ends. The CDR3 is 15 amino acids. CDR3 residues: CASSLDGSGTDTQYF. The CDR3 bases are TGTGCCAGCAGCCTCGACGGTTCGGGCACAGATACGCAGTATTTT.

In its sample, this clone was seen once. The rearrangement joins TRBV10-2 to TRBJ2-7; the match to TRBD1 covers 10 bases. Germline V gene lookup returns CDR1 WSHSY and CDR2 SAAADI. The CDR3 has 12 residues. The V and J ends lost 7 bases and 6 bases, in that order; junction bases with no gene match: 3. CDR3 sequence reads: CASTDRGAEQYF. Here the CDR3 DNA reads TGCGCCAGCACGGACAGGGGGGCCGAGCAGTACTTC.

CDR3 residues: CASSPGLSRWFF. In DNA, the CDR3 is TGTGCCAGCAGTCCGGGACTCTCCAGGTGGTTCTTC. This chain connects TRBV27 to TRBJ2-1, with a weak D call TRBD2 (6 bases). The V end lost 5 bases, the J end lost 15 bases, and 17 bases lay between the germline ends. The CDR3 has 12 amino acids. The germline V gene encodes CDR1 MNHEY and CDR2 SMNVEV (reference sequence).

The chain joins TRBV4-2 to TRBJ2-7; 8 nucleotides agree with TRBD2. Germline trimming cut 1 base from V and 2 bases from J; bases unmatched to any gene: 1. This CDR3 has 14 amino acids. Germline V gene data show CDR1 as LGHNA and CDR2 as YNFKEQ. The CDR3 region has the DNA TGTGCCAGCAGCCAAGCGGGGGGGGCCTACGAGCAGTACTTC. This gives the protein CASSQAGGAYEQYF.

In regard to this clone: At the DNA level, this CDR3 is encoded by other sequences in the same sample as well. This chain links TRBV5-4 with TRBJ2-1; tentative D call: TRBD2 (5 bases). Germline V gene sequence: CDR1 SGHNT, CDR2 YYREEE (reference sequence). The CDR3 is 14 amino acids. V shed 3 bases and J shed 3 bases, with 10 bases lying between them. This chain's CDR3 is CASSSSGSYNEQFF. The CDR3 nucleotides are TGTGCCAGCAGCTCCTCGGGGAGCTACAATGAGCAGTTCTTC.

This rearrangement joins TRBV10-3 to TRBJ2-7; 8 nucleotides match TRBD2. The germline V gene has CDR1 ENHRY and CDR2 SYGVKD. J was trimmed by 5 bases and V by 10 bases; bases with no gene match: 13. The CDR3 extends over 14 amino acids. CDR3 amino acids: CATHGIGGGDEQYF. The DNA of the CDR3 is TGTGCCACCCATGGGATCGGGGGGGGAGACGAGCAGTACTTC.

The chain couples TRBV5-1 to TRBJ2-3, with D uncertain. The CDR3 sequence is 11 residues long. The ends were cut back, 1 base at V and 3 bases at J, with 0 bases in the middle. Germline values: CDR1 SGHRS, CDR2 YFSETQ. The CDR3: CASSLTDTQYF. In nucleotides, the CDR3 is TGCGCCAGCAGCTTGACAGATACGCAGTATTTT.

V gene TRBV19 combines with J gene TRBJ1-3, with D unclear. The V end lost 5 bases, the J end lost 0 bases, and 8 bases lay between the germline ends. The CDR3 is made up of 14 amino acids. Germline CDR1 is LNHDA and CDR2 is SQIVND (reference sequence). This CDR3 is CASSARLSGNTIYF. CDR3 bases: TGTGCCAGTAGTGCCAGGCTCTCTGGAAACACCATATATTTT.

CDR3 sequence: CASSDERRGYEQYF. CDR3 in DNA: TGTGCCAGCAGTGACGAGAGACGGGGCTACGAGCAGTACTTC. The chain carries TRBV6-1 and TRBJ2-7, with TRBD2 as a possible D gene (5 bases). The CDR3 is 14 residues long. Germline loops: CDR1 MNHNS, CDR2 SASEGT. V was cut by 3 bases and J by 3 bases, with 12 bases left in between.